This TCR beta chain originates from a study of Ad26.COV2.S vaccination and SARS-CoV-2 variants. The overall study: Once, or twice with 56 days between doses, Ad26.COV2.S was given intramuscularly.

The germline CDR1 and CDR2 sequences are SGHRS and YFSETQ. The V gene lost 0 bases and the J gene lost 1 base, with 8 bases spanning the gap. The CDR3 is 15 amino acids. Study observations and caveats: Post-vaccination spike-specific CD8+ and CD4+ T cell responses reportedly had substantial breadth.

Notes on this clone: Its antigen is unidentified.

Profiling relied on immunoSEQ multiplex PCR, and the TCRdb table lists in-frame clones only, not all of them. Of approximately 500,000 clones listed, about 83% are singletons. Treatment meaning: 19 received Ad26.COV2.S at low or high dose, single or two shots; a few received placebo; per-sample allocation not given. Sampling was done on day 63 after the first vaccine or placebo injection. This rearrangement joins TRBV5-1 to TRBJ2-4, with TRBD2 as a possible D gene (5 bases). The sample here was peripheral blood, taken in a trial of Ad26.COV2.S vaccine versus placebo. The receptor's source is a person aged 18 to 65 who received the Ad26.COV2.S COVID-19 vaccine or a placebo. The CDR3 sequence: CASSLAPGAKNIQYF. CDR3 coding DNA: TGCGCCAGCAGCTTGGCCCCGGGGGCCAAAAACATTCAGTACTTC.